This T cell receptor beta chain was sequenced in a study of blood T cell repertoires in COVID-19 (dated by TCRdb to the early 2020s). Regarding the research as a whole: Samples from collaborators originated in the United States, Italy and Spain and spanned both the acute and convalescent phases of COVID-19. The prospective study material was composed of cDNA or gDNA derived from T cells, B-cell-depleted T cells, or PBMCs. Deeply sampled blood TCRbeta repertoires from subjects exposed to, actively infected with, or recovered from COVID-19 were included in the dataset. A freely available public database, intended as a resource for researchers studying the immune response to SARS-CoV-2, is where the repertoires were released. The samples were drawn from the first 160 participants of the ongoing ImmuneRACE study and from 1,200 or so subjects provided by 6 global collaborators. Sample metadata almost always included a de-identified subject ID, COVID-19 status, age in years and sex. Where available, HLA class I and class II types were taken from metadata supplied by the sample provider and were not determined by assay-based typing.

At one collaborating source in Seattle, patients were enrolled during active infection and were followed longitudinally through the course of disease. Collaborating institutions collected whole blood in K2EDTA tubes following their own protocols. Collaborator samples were shipped for TCRbeta analysis as frozen whole blood, isolated PBMCs, or DNA extracted from either sample type. TCRbeta CDR3 regions were amplified from genomic DNA using the immunoSEQ Assay, a bias-controlled multiplex PCR. The authors processed their data as follows. Within the assay, amplification of reference gene primers was used to estimate how many nucleated cells each sample contained. Sequence reads were collapsed and filtered to measure the absolute abundance of every unique TCRbeta CDR3 rearrangement. For each sample, productive Simpson clonality was calculated as the square root of Simpson's diversity index across productive rearrangements. TCRdb re-hosts the immuneACCESS table, in-frame sequences only. Its copies lack some clones; in the studies checked, an unresolved V gene accounts for under half of them, and the cause for the rest is not known. The DNA was the basis for D and trimming; V, J and clone size are from that table. Within this sample are about 270,000 clones, with roughly nine tenths of them counted one time only. Jointly, the top ten make up less than 15% of the sample.

A note on this clone: No cognate antigen has been identified for it. Base qualities are not at hand, and no much larger clone is one base apart.

V is shortened by 4 bases, J by 1 base, and the region joining them spans 11 bases. The germline V gene provides CDR1 SGHTS and CDR2 YDEGEE. The CDR3 measures 14 amino acids from cysteine to phenylalanine. Left in the record is the CDR3 DNA by itself, 42 bases read in frame from the first base. Broad study findings and their caveats: Clinical and demographic metadata were provided uncurated, with the amount varying by source and participant.

Sequencing was carried out using peripheral blood. The clonotype originates from a woman younger than 45 with COVID-19, enrolled during active disease. The rearrangement combines TRBV5-8 with TRBJ2-5; perhaps TRBD1 is the D gene, with 6 bases matching. CDR3 loop: CASSPGQTQETQYF. The bases read TGTGCCAGCAGCCCCGGACAGACCCAAGAGACCCAGTACTTC.